This T cell receptor beta chain was retrieved from a study of PD-L1 blockade in urothelial cancer. Study-wide context: Prior chemotherapy regimens per patient numbered 0 to 3. Overall study findings and caveats: Larger 3-week expansion of tumor-associated blood clones was seen in durable-benefit patients. Clonality of blood TCR below the median before treatment predicted better survival.

Generated by immunoSEQ multiplex PCR, the TCRdb table keeps only in-frame clones and is missing some. The data show around 87,000 clones, less than 85% seen once. The CDR3 is made up of 13 amino acids. V dropped 5 bases and J dropped 5 bases, with 12 bases sitting between them. Germline V lookup: CDR1 MNHEY, CDR2 SVGAGI. The time point: peripheral blood 6 weeks after treatment start. About this clone: Its antigen is currently unknown.

The clonotype was recovered from a man between 65 and 85 years old with urothelial cancer. The rearrangement uses TRBV6-5 and TRBJ1-1; tentative D call: TRBD1 (6 bases). The material was PBMCs, obtained around atezolizumab (anti-PD-L1) treatment. The CDR3 reads CASSPQGRTEAFF. In DNA form, the CDR3 reads TGTGCCAGCAGTCCCCAGGGGCGGACTGAAGCTTTCTTT.